This TCR beta chain was captured by sequencing in a study of cytomegalovirus exposure and HLA in healthy donors. Regarding the study as a whole: In a later analysis, V- and J-gene trimming of beta chains associated with a DCLRE1C missense variant, replicated independently. Reported findings show TCR beta sequences accurately forecast HLA-A and HLA-B alleles in most subjects.

60 Vbeta and 13 Jbeta primers were used in PCR. Assay used: immunoSEQ multiplex PCR; TCRdb lists only in-frame clones, some missing. Of fewer than 200,000 clones in the sample, nearly 80% are singletons; the top ten hold roughly 9.7%. The V and J ends lost 3 bases and 1 base, in that order; junction bases with no gene match: 1. Germline values: CDR1 SGDLS, CDR2 YYNGEE. The CDR3 length is 15 residues. Concerning this clone: No antigen is known for it.

The chain combines TRBV9 with TRBJ1-5; 10 nucleotides align to TRBD1. The sequenced material came from PBMCs. This receptor was obtained from a young man in good health and CMV-seropositive. CDR3 DNA: TGTGCCAGCAGCGGGGGACAGGGGAGCAATCAGCCCCAGCATTTT. This encodes CASSGGQGSNQPQHF. Combining the CDR3 with reference TRBV9 and TRBJ1-5 gives the whole variable domain DSGVTQTPKHLITATGQRVTLRCSPRSGDLSVYWYQQSLDQGLQFLIQYYNGEERAKGNILERFSAQQFPDLHSELNLSSLELGDSALYFCASSGGQGSNQPQHFGDGTRLSIL.